This T cell receptor beta chain was found in a study of blood T cell repertoires in COVID-19. The assay was immunoSEQ multiplex PCR, and TCRdb's table has in-frame clones only and misses some. The data contain tens of thousands of clones, around 80% of them singletons. The sample was peripheral blood. The source is a human donor in a cohort sampled during active COVID-19.

CDR3 protein: CASSLADGDYGYTF. In DNA form, the CDR3 reads TGCGCCAGCAGCTTGGCCGACGGAGACTATGGCTACACCTTC. V is TRBV5-1 and J is TRBJ1-2; D is unclear. V shed 0 bases and J shed 3 bases, with 9 bases lying between them. The CDR3 runs to 14 residues. Germline values: CDR1 SGHRS, CDR2 YFSETQ.